The 17 T cell receptor beta chains reported below all come from one sample, sequenced in a study of blood T cell repertoires in COVID-19 (dated by TCRdb to about 2020). Library method: the immunoSEQ multiplex PCR assay. Drawn from immuneACCESS, this table holds only the in-frame rearrangements with V and J called that TCRdb kept. Clones are partly lost; checked studies trace under half to an unresolved V gene and leave the rest unexplained. In all, the sample holds some 130,000 clones, and 70% to 90% of those were seen once. The leading ten clones occupy roughly 2.2% of the sample. The sequenced sample consisted of peripheral blood. The receptors here all came from a man aged 65 to 85 with active COVID-19.

The chain recombines TRBV5-1 with TRBJ2-6; D not certain. Germline V lookup: CDR1 SGHRS, CDR2 YFSETQ. The CDR3 totals 16 residues. The germline V and J ends were trimmed by 0 bases and 2 bases, with 9 bases remaining between them. The CDR3 DNA follows: TGCGCCAGCAGCTTGGACAGCTCCCCTGGGGCCAACGTCCTGACTTTC. It translates to CASSLDSSPGANVLTF.

V and J are TRBV19 and TRBJ1-1; D is unresolved. CDR1 is LNHDA, CDR2 SQIVND, per germline (reference sequence). This CDR3 has 15 amino acids. Trimming removed 9 bases at V and 0 bases at J, with 17 bases between. CDR3 in DNA: TGTGCCAGCCAAACAAGGTCAGGTATGAACACTGAAGCTTTCTTT. This translates into CASQTRSGMNTEAFF.

The V call is TRBV18, the J call TRBJ2-1; 11 nucleotides agree with TRBD2. The J segment lost 6 bases and the V segment lost 3 bases, leaving 7 bases of the junction unmatched. CDR1 and CDR2 (germline): KGHSH, LQKENI. The CDR3 extends over 16 amino acids. Here the CDR3 DNA reads TGTGCCAGCTCACCTGAGACTAGCGGGATTTTCAATGAGCAGTTCTTC. Protein sequence: CASSPETSGIFNEQFF.

The V gene is TRBV3-1 (or the pseudogene TRBV3-2), the J gene TRBJ1-2; TRBD1 aligns across 11 bases. The CDR3 contains 16 residues. Unmatched junction bases numbered 5, after V lost 1 base and J lost 4 bases. Germline V gives CDR1 LGHDT, CDR2 YNNKEL (reference sequence). For the CDR3, the DNA is TGTGCCAGCAGCCAAGTGGGGGGGACAGGGGGCTATGGCTACACCTTC. It codes for CASSQVGGTGGYGYTF.

The genes are TRBV5-1 and TRBJ2-1; D might be TRBD2 (5 bases). V was clipped by 3 bases and J by 1 base, with 8 bases between them. CDR1 SGHRS and CDR2 YFSETQ come from the germline V gene. This CDR3 is built from 14 residues. CDR3 nucleotides: TGCGCCAGCAGCTCGGACTCTTCCTACAATGAGCAGTTCTTC. Encoded protein: CASSSDSSYNEQFF. The full variable domain, rest sourced from reference TRBV5-1 and TRBJ2-1, is KAGVTQTPRYLIKTRGQQVTLSCSPISGHRSVSWYQQTPGQGLQFLFEYFSETQRNKGNFPGRFSGRQFSNSRSEMNVSTLELGDSALYLCASSSDSSYNEQFFGPGTRLTVL.

Only one count was recorded for this clone. The J gene is TRBJ2-7, the V gene TRBV6-2 or TRBV6-3; D is unclear. The CDR3 totals 12 residues. CDR1 is MNHEY and CDR2 is SVGEGT in the germline V gene. Trimming took off 4 bases at V and 0 bases at J, with 4 bases between the two ends. In DNA, the CDR3 is TGTGCCAGCAGTTCTACCTCCTACGAGCAGTACTTC. Encoded protein: CASSSTSYEQYF.

The chain is built from TRBV29-1 and TRBJ2-2, with 11 bases matching TRBD2. CDR3 length: 12 amino acids. J was trimmed by 5 bases and V by 7 bases; bases with no gene match: 0. The germline V gene encodes CDR1 SQVTM and CDR2 ANQGSEA. The CDR3 region has the DNA TGCAGCGGGACTAGCGGGACCGGGGAGCTGTTTTTT. This translates into CSGTSGTGELFF.

The chain employs TRBV28 and TRBJ2-7; TRBD1 matches at 7 bases. This CDR3 has 14 residues. Germline V gene sequence: CDR1 MDHEN, CDR2 SYDVKM. V shed 6 bases, J shed 2 bases, and the junction held 7 bases outside the gene matches. CDR3 protein: CASRVGQTPYEQYF. The CDR3 nucleotides are TGTGCCAGCAGGGTGGGACAGACGCCCTACGAGCAGTACTTC.

The CDR3 DNA reads as TGTGCCAGCAGCATTAGCGGGAGGGGGACTAATGAGCAGTTCTTC. Translation: CASSISGRGTNEQFF. The chain uses TRBV9 and TRBJ2-1; 11 nucleotides match TRBD2. Germline loops: CDR1 SGDLS, CDR2 YYNGEE. The CDR3 is made up of 15 amino acids. After removal of 4 bases from V and 7 bases from J, the junction contained 7 bases not matched to a gene.

CDR3 in amino acids: CASQGQKSGYTF. In DNA form, the CDR3 reads TGTGCCAGCCAGGGACAGAAGTCTGGCTACACCTTC. This chain connects TRBV2 to TRBJ1-2, with TRBD1 matching over 7 bases. CDR1 is SNHLY and CDR2 is FYNNEI in the germline V gene. The V gene end was trimmed by 8 bases and the J gene end by 7 bases; junction bases not matched to a gene: 7. The CDR3 has 12 amino acids.

V and J are TRBV19 and TRBJ2-3; TRBD1 might be the D (5 bases). Germline loops: CDR1 LNHDA, CDR2 SQIVND (reference sequence). This CDR3 spans 12 amino acids. Trimming stripped 2 bases from V and 7 bases from J, with 7 bases between. Written as DNA, the CDR3 is TGTGCCAGTAGTATACAGGGAAATACGCAGTATTTT. Protein product: CASSIQGNTQYF.

As to this clone: The same CDR3 also results from other DNA sequences found in this sample. V and J are TRBV7-2 and TRBJ1-5; TRBD1 is a possible D gene (6 bases). There are 14 residues in the CDR3. Deletions cut 1 base from V and 4 bases from J, with 8 bases between. Germline V CDR1 and CDR2: SGHTA, FQGNSA. The chain's CDR3 is CASSLGQGNQPQHF. The CDR3 nucleotides are TGTGCCAGCAGCTTAGGTCAGGGGAATCAGCCCCAGCATTTT.

Remarks on this clone: Other DNA sequences in this sample translate to the same CDR3. This chain joins TRBV18 and TRBJ1-1; D unclear. V was shortened by 3 bases and J by 1 base, with 6 bases between the two germline ends. This CDR3 has 13 residues. The germline CDR1 and CDR2 sequences are KGHSH and LQKENI. CDR3: CASSPPGNTEAFF. The CDR3 coding sequence is TGTGCCAGCTCACCCCCGGGGAACACTGAAGCTTTCTTT.

The chain couples TRBV19 to TRBJ1-6, with TRBD1 matching 9 bases. The trim removed 5 bases at V and 9 bases at J, leaving 11 bases unmatched. This CDR3 comprises 16 residues. CDR1 is LNHDA, CDR2 SQIVND, per germline (reference sequence). CDR3 loop: CASSPVPTGGRSPLHF. The CDR3 DNA reads as TGTGCCAGTAGTCCGGTTCCGACAGGGGGACGTTCACCCCTCCACTTT. The full variable domain, in which reference TRBV19 and TRBJ1-6 provide the parts outside the CDR3, is DGGITQSPKYLFRKEGQNVTLSCEQNLNHDAMYWYRQDPGQGLRLIYYSQIVNDFQKGDIAEGYSVSREKKESFPLTVTSAQKNPTAFYLCASSPVPTGGRSPLHFGNGTRLTVT.

This clone was detected a few times. In DNA, the CDR3 is TGCGCCAGCTCTTTACAGGGGGCCCTTCCCACTGAAGCTTTCTTT. Amino acid sequence: CASSLQGALPTEAFF. This chain uses TRBV4-1 with TRBJ1-1, with 9 bases aligning to TRBD1. The CDR3 consists of 15 residues. V lost 8 bases to trimming and J lost 4 bases; unmatched junction nucleotides: 11. Germline CDR1 and CDR2: MGHRA and YSYEKL.

This clone was counted once. The chain employs TRBV18 and TRBJ2-7, with D perhaps matching TRBD1 (6 bases). The CDR3 is 15 amino acids. Trimming shortened V by 3 bases and J by 6 bases, and 18 bases separated the two germline ends. The germline V gene has CDR1 KGHSH and CDR2 LQKENI. CDR3 sequence: CASSPAGDIHTEQYF. DNA of the CDR3: TGTGCCAGCTCACCGGCCGGGGACATCCACACCGAGCAGTACTTC.

J is TRBJ2-7 and V is TRBV4-3; tentative D call: TRBD1 (5 bases). Germline lookup yields CDR1 LGHNA and CDR2 YSLEER. With 0 bases removed from V and 2 bases from J, the gap between germline ends came to 11 bases. This CDR3 contains 15 residues. In nucleotides, the CDR3 is TGCGCCAGCAGCCAAGATTATGGGGCTCCCTACGAGCAGTACTTC. Its protein product is CASSQDYGAPYEQYF.